This passage covers 20 T cell receptor beta chains from one sample sequenced in a study of blood T cell repertoires in COVID-19. Using immunoSEQ multiplex PCR, the repertoire was profiled, and TCRdb retains in-frame clones only, with some absent. The repertoire holds around 58,000 clones, with around nine tenths as singletons. The sequenced material came from peripheral blood. Source of these receptors: a human donor with active COVID-19. The donor label of this sample is uncertain.

This rearrangement joins TRBV18 to TRBJ2-7; D gene ambiguous. Trimming removed 5 bases from V and 6 bases from J, with 11 bases in between. The germline CDR1 and CDR2 sequences are KGHSH and LQKENI. This CDR3 is 12 amino acids long. CDR3 protein: CASSSNRSEQYF. The DNA of the CDR3 is TGTGCCAGCTCATCAAACCGGAGCGAGCAGTACTTC.

This chain joins TRBV12-5 and TRBJ2-1; 9 bases line up with TRBD2. Germline assignment: CDR1 LGHNT and CDR2 FRNRAP. CDR3 length: 16 amino acids. Losses at the gene ends were 5 bases for V and 1 base for J; bases not matched to a gene: 6. CDR3 sequence (DNA): TGTGCTAGTGGTCGCCTGGCGGGAGGGTCCTACAATGAGCAGTTCTTC. Its protein product is CASGRLAGGSYNEQFF.

V and J are TRBV3-1 (or the pseudogene TRBV3-2) and TRBJ1-6; D uncertain. This CDR3 is built from 20 residues. Germline-derived CDR1 and CDR2 are LGHDT and YNNKEL (reference sequence). V was cut by 0 bases and J by 1 base, with 19 bases left in between. CDR3 nucleotide sequence: TGTGCCAGCAGCCAAGACCCCGGAGGGCCCCGTGGGTCCTATAATTCACCCCTCCACTTT. Translation: CASSQDPGGPRGSYNSPLHF.

The chain employs TRBV9 and TRBJ2-3; D call uncertain. The germline CDR1 and CDR2 sequences are SGDLS and YYNGEE. The CDR3 is 14 amino acids. The germline V and J ends were trimmed by 0 bases and 1 base, with 6 bases remaining between them. CDR3 DNA sequence: TGTGCCAGCAGCGTAGTAGATGGCACAGATACGCAGTATTTT. Translation: CASSVVDGTDTQYF.

The genes are TRBV5-1 and TRBJ2-7, with D perhaps matching TRBD1 (6 bases). In germline, CDR1 is SGHRS, CDR2 YFSETQ. V lost 0 bases and J lost 9, with 13 bases in between. This CDR3 comprises 13 residues. The CDR3 DNA reads as TGCGCCAGCAGCTTGGATCTGACAGGAGGGCAGTACTTC. This gives the protein CASSLDLTGGQYF.

V and J are TRBV4-1 and TRBJ2-7; D unresolved. CDR1 is MGHRA and CDR2 is YSYEKL in the germline V gene. Trimming pared 0 bases from V and 1 base from J, leaving 7 bases between. The CDR3 sequence is 14 residues long. Here the CDR3 reads CASSQEGRSYEQYF. CDR3 bases: TGCGCCAGCAGCCAAGAGGGCCGTTCCTACGAGCAGTACTTC.

V usage is TRBV9 and J usage is TRBJ2-7; 9 bases map to TRBD1. With V trimmed by 3 bases and J by 7 bases, 14 bases remained unmatched. The CDR3 has 16 amino acids. The germline V gene has CDR1 SGDLS and CDR2 YYNGEE. The CDR3 loop is CASSETPQGAMGEQYF. The CDR3 DNA reads TGTGCCAGCAGCGAGACACCACAGGGGGCAATGGGGGAGCAGTACTTC.

This clone was picked up one time. The CDR3 region is CASSLDRGSTDTQYF. CDR3 coding DNA: TGCGCCAGCAGCCTAGACAGGGGGAGCACAGATACGCAGTATTTT. The chain recombines TRBV5-1 with TRBJ2-3, with 9 bases that match TRBD1. The CDR3 consists of 15 residues. V gave up 4 bases and J gave up 0 bases; unmatched junction bases: 3. The germline gives CDR1 SGHRS, CDR2 YFSETQ.

V is TRBV6-5 and J is TRBJ2-7; 11 bases line up with TRBD1. The V gene's germline CDR1 is MNHEY and CDR2 SVGAGI. CDR3 length equals 13 residues. With 6 bases clipped from V and 5 bases from J, the junction kept 3 bases outside the gene matches. The DNA for the CDR3 is TGTGCCAGCAGGGGACAGGGGGTCCACGAGCAGTACGTC. Protein: CASRGQGVHEQYV.

This sequence joins TRBV5-6 and TRBJ2-5; D is possibly TRBD2 (5 bases). Germline V gene lookup returns CDR1 SGHDT and CDR2 YYEEEE. V lost 1 base, J lost 6 bases, and 13 bases lay in between. This CDR3 comprises 14 residues. CDR3 coding DNA: TGTGCCAGCAGCTTGCAGCCGGGGAGTAAGACCCAGTACTTC. Residues: CASSLQPGSKTQYF.

The chain links TRBV7-2 to TRBJ2-1; TRBD1 aligns across 8 bases. V gave up 5 bases and J gave up 13 bases; unmatched junction bases: 10. The germline CDR1 and CDR2 sequences are SGHTA and FQGNSA. This CDR3 is 13 amino acids long. Written as DNA, the CDR3 is TGTGCCAGCAGCCCCCGGACAGGGCTTGACCAGTTCTTC. Its translation: CASSPRTGLDQFF.

This clone was counted a single time. This sequence joins TRBV6-6 and TRBJ2-7; TRBD2 agrees at 10 bases. The length of the CDR3 is 14 residues. V was pared by 6 bases and J by 10 bases, with 12 bases of the junction left unmatched. Germline loops: CDR1 MNHNY, CDR2 SVGAGI (reference sequence). CDR3 in amino acids: CASSPGLAMRTQYF. The CDR3 DNA follows: TGTGCCAGCAGCCCGGGACTAGCGATGCGCACCCAGTACTTC.

The chain carries TRBV11-2 and TRBJ2-3; 12 nucleotides line up with TRBD2. The CDR3 has 19 residues. J was trimmed by 0 bases and V by 3 bases; bases with no gene match: 10. Germline-derived CDR1 and CDR2 are SGHAT and FQNNGV. The CDR3 reads CASSLLTSGSLGSTDTQYF. CDR3 nucleotides: TGTGCCAGCAGCTTGCTGACTAGCGGGAGCCTGGGAAGCACAGATACGCAGTATTTT. Combining the CDR3 with reference TRBV11-2 and TRBJ2-3 gives the whole variable domain EAGVAQSPRYKIIEKRQSVAFWCNPISGHATLYWYQQILGQGPKLLIQFQNNGVVDDSQLPKDRFSAERLKGVDSTLKIQPAKLEDSAVYLCASSLLTSGSLGSTDTQYFGPGTRLTVL.

The rearrangement uses TRBV5-1 and TRBJ2-7, with D possibly TRBD1 on 5 matching bases. CDR1 is SGHRS and CDR2 is YFSETQ in the germline V gene. The CDR3 totals 14 residues. The V gene lost 4 bases and the J gene lost 5 bases, with 16 bases spanning the gap. In DNA form, the CDR3 reads TGCGCCAGCAGCCCCTGGTCAGGGCAAAACGAGCAGTACTTC. Translated: CASSPWSGQNEQYF. Complete variable domain (other parts from reference TRBV5-1 and TRBJ2-7): KAGVTQTPRYLIKTRGQQVTLSCSPISGHRSVSWYQQTPGQGLQFLFEYFSETQRNKGNFPGRFSGRQFSNSRSEMNVSTLELGDSALYLCASSPWSGQNEQYFGPGTRLTVT.

The V gene is TRBV6-2 or TRBV6-3, the J gene TRBJ1-1, with 10 bases that match TRBD1. CDR1 and CDR2 from the germline V gene are MNHEY and SVGEGT. The CDR3 is made up of 15 amino acids. V was clipped by 4 bases and J by 2 bases; unmatched bases: 4. The CDR3 spells CASSSRDRGNTEAFF. In DNA, the CDR3 is TGTGCCAGCAGTTCTAGGGACAGGGGAAACACTGAAGCTTTCTTT.

Turning to this clone: This likely comes from a read error, as the CDR3 has no conserved phenylalanine or tryptophan at its end. The DNA is omitted, as the CDR3 cannot be located on it reliably, and the CDR3 follows TCRdb's listing. The chain joins TRBV3-1 (or the pseudogene TRBV3-2) to TRBJ2-7; TRBD2 is taken as the D call from the table, unchecked against the DNA. With termini counted, the CDR3 has 13 amino acids. CDR1 and CDR2 (germline): LGHDT, YNNKEL (reference sequence). This CDR3 is CASSQDLRGDKEL.

CDR3 sequence (DNA): TGCGCCAGCAGCCCCGGGAGGGGTGCCTACGAGCAGTACGTC. Translated, it gives CASSPGRGAYEQYV. V usage is TRBV5-1 and J usage is TRBJ2-7; TRBD2 aligns across 8 bases. The CDR3 consists of 14 residues. Germline values: CDR1 SGHRS, CDR2 YFSETQ. The J segment lost 2 bases and the V segment lost 4 bases, leaving 5 bases of the junction unmatched.

This clone was found once. The chain employs TRBV10-3 and TRBJ2-1; 9 bases align to TRBD1. The V gene end was trimmed by 3 bases and the J gene end by 4 bases; junction bases not matched to a gene: 7. This CDR3 comprises 16 residues. The germline V gene encodes CDR1 ENHRY and CDR2 SYGVKD. The CDR3 nucleotides read TGTGCCATCAGTGACACACAGGGGGCTATTTACAATGAGCAGTTCTTC. It specifies CAISDTQGAIYNEQFF.

This clone has a single count. The gene calls are TRBV18 and TRBJ1-2; maybe TRBD1 (6 bases). This CDR3 has 14 amino acids. Germline CDR1 and CDR2: KGHSH and LQKENI. V gave up 3 bases and J gave up 2 bases, with 10 bases separating them. The CDR3 spells CASSPAGENYGYTF. The CDR3, as DNA: TGTGCCAGCTCACCCGCAGGGGAAAACTATGGCTACACCTTC. Together with reference TRBV18 and TRBJ1-2, the CDR3 gives the full variable domain: NAGVMQNPRHLVRRRGQEARLRCSPMKGHSHVYWYRQLPEEGLKFMVYLQKENIIDESGMPKERFSAEFPKEGPSILRIQQVVRGDSAAYFCASSPAGENYGYTFGSGTRLTVV.

V usage is TRBV2 and J usage is TRBJ2-1; weak D call: TRBD2 (5 bases). Trimming took 5 bases from V and 5 from J, leaving 22 bases between them. The CDR3 runs to 17 residues. CDR1 is SNHLY, CDR2 FYNNEI, per germline. The CDR3 region has the DNA TGTGCCAGCAGTCCCCCCGCGGGTTTACTCCCGAACAATGAGCAGTTCTTC. It codes for CASSPPAGLLPNNEQFF.